Described below is a single T cell receptor beta chain sequence and its context. Antigen unknown. The sample is drawn from a study of cytomegalovirus exposure and HLA in healthy donors. PCR was performed using 60 Vbeta and 13 Jbeta primers. Here immunoSEQ multiplex PCR was the method, and the copy in TCRdb shows in-frame clones only, minus some. The sample contains some 120,000 clones, roughly 78% of which appear only once. The J segment lost 9 bases and the V segment lost 0 bases, leaving 10 bases of the junction unmatched. The V gene's germline CDR1 is MGHRA and CDR2 YSYEKL. This CDR3 contains 16 residues. Broader study findings: The authors listed 164 TCR beta chains as cytomegalovirus-associated. A later analysis by the authors found several of the most significant clusters apparently linked to common viral pathogens. Among TCR beta chains of equal frequency, HLA-associated ones were more clonally expanded in a later analysis.

Input material: PBMCs. The clonotype was recovered from a male donor in good health and CMV-seronegative. The chain carries TRBV4-1 and TRBJ1-4; 7 nucleotides line up with TRBD1. The CDR3 nucleotides are TGCGCCAGCAGCCAAGAGGCGACAGGGTATTTGAAAAAACTGTTTTTT. It codes for CASSQEATGYLKKLFF.